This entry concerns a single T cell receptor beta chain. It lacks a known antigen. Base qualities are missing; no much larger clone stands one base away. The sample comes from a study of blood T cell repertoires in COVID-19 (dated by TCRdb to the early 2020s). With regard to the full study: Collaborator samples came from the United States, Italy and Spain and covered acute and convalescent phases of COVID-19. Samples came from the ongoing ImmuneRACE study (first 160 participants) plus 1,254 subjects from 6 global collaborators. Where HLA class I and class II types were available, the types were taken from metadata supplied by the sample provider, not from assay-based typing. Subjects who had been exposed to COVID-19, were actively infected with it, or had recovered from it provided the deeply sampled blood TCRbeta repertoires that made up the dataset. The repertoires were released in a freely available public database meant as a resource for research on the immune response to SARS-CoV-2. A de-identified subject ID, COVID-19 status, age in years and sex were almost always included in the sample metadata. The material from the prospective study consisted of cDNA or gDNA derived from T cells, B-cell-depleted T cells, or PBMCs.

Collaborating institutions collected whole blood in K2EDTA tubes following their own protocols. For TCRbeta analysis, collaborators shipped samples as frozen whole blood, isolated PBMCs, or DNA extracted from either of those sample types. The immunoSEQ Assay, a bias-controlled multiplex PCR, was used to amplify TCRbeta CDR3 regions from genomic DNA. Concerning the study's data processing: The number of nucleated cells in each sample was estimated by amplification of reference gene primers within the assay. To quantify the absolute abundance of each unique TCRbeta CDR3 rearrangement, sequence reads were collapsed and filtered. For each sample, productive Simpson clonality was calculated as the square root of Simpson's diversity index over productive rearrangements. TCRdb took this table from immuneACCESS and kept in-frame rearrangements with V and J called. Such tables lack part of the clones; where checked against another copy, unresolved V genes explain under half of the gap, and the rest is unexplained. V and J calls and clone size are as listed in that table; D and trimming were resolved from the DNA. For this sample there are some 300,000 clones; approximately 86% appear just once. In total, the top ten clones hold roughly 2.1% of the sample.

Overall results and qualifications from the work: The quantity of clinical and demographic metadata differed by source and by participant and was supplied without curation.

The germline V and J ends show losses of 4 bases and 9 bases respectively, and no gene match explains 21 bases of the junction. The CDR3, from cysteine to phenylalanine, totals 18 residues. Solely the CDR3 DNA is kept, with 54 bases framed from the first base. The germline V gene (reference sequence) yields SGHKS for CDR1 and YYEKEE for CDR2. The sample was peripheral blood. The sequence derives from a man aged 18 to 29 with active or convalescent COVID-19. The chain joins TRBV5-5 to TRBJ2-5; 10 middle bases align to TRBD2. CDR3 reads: CASSPRWVAGGPKGAQYF. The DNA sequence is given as TGTGCCAGCAGCCCTCGGTGGGTAGCGGGGGGACCGAAGGGGGCCCAGTACTTC.